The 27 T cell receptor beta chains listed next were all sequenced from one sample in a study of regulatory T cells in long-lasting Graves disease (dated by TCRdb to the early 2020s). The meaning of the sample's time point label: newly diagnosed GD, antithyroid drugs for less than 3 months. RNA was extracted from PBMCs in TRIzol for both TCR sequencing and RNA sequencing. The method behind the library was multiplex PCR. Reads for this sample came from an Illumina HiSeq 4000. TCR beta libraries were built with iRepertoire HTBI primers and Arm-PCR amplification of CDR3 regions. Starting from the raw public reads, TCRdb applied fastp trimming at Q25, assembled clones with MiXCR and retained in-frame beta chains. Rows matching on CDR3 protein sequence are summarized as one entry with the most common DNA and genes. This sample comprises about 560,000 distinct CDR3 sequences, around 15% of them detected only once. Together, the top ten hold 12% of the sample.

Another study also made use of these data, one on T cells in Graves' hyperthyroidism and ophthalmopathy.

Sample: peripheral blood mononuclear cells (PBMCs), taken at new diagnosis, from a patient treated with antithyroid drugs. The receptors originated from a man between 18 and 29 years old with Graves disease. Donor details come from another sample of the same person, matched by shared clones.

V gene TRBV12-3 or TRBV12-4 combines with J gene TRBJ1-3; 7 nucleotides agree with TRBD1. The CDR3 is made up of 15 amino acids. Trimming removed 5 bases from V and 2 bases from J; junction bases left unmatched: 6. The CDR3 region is CASSLGTETGNTIYF. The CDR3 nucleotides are TGTGCCAGCAGTCTCGGGACAGAAACTGGAAACACCATATATTTT.

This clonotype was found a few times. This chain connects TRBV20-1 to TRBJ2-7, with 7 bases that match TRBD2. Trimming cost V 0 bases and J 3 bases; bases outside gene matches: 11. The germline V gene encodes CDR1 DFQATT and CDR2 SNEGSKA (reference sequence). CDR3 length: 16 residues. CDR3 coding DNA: TGCAGTGCTAGAGAAAGCCGCGGGAGAATTTTCTACGAGCAGTACTTC. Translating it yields CSARESRGRIFYEQYF.

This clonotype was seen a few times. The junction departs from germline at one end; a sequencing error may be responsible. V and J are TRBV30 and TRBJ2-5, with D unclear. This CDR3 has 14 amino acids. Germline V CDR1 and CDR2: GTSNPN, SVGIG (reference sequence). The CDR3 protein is CAWSVAAQLRARMF. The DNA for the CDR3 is TGTGCCTGGAGTGTGGCAGCTCAATTAAGGGCTAGAATGTTC. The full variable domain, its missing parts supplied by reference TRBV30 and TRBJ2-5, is SQTIHQWPATLVQPVGSPLSLECTVEGTSNPNLYWYRQAAGRGLQLLFYSVGIGQISSEVPQNLSASRPQDRQFILSSKKLLLSDSGFYLCAWSVAAQLRARMFGPGTRLLVL.

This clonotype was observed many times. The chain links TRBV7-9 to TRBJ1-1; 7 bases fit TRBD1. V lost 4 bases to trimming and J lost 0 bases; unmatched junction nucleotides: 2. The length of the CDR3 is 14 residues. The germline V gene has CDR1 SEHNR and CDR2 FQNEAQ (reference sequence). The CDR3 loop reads CASSSTGVNTEAFF. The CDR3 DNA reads TGTGCCAGCAGCTCAACAGGGGTGAACACTGAAGCTTTCTTT.

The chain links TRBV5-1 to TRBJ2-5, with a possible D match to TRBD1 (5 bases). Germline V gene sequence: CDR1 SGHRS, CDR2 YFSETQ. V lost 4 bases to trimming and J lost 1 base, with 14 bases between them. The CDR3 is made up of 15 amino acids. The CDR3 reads CASSPARVPQETQYF. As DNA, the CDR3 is TGCGCCAGCAGCCCGGCCAGGGTTCCCCAAGAGACCCAGTACTTC.

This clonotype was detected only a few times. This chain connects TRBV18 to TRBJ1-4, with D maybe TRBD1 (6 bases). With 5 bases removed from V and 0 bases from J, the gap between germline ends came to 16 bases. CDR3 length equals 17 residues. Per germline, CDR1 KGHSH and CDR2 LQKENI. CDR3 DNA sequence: TGTGCCAGCTCATCCGACAGGCCGTTTGCAACTAATGAAAAACTGTTTTTT. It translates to CASSSDRPFATNEKLFF.

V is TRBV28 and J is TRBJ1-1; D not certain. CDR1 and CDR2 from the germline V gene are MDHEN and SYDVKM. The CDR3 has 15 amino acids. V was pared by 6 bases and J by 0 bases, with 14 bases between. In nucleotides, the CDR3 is TGTGCCAGCAGGCCCCGGTTATTCATGAACACTGAAGCTTTCTTT. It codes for CASRPRLFMNTEAFF.

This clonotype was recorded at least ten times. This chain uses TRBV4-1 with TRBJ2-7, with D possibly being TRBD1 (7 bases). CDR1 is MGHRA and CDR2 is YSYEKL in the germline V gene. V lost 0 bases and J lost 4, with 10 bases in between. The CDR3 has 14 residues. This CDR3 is CASSQDRGDYEQYF. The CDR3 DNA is TGCGCCAGCAGCCAAGACAGGGGGGATTACGAGCAGTACTTC.

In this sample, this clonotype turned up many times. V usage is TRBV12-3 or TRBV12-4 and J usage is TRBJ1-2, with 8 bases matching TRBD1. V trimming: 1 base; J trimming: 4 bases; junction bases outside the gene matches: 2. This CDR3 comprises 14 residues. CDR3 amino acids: CASSLVQGAYGYTF. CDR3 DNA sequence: TGTGCCAGCAGTTTAGTCCAGGGGGCCTATGGCTACACCTTC.

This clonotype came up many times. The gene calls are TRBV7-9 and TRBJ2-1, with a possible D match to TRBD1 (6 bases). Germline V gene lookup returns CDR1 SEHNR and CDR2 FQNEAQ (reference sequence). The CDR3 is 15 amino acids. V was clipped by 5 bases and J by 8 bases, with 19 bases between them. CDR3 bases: TGTGCCAGCAGCCACTTTCACCCCACAGGGTATGAGCAGTTCTTC. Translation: CASSHFHPTGYEQFF.

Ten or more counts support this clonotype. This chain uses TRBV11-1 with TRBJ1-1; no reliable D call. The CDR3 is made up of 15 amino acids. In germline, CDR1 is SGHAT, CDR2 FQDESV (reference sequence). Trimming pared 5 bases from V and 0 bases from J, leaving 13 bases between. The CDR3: CASSPEEWMNTEAFF. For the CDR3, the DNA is TGTGCCAGCAGCCCTGAGGAGTGGATGAACACTGAAGCTTTCTTT.

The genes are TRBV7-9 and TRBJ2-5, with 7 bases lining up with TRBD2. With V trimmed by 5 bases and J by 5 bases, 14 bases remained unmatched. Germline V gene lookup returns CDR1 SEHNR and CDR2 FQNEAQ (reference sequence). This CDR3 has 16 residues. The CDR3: CASSSGAVGNGETQYF. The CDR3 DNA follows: TGTGCCAGCAGCAGCGGGGCAGTGGGGAATGGGGAGACCCAGTACTTC.

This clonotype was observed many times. The CDR3 DNA sequence: TGCGCCAGCACTTCGGACACCAGCTCCTACAATGAGCAGTTCTTC. It yields the protein CASTSDTSSYNEQFF. The V gene is TRBV5-1, the J gene TRBJ2-1; D is perhaps TRBD1 (5 bases). The CDR3 contains 15 residues. The V and J ends lost 6 bases and 0 bases respectively, with 13 bases between them. Germline-derived CDR1 and CDR2 are SGHRS and YFSETQ.

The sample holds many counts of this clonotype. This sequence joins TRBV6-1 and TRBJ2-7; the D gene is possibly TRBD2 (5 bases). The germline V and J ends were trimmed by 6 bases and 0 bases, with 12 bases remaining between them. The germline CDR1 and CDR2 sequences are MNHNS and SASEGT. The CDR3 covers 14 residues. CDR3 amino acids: CASRPGESSYEQYF. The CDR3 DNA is TGTGCCAGCAGACCCGGGGAAAGCTCCTACGAGCAGTACTTC.

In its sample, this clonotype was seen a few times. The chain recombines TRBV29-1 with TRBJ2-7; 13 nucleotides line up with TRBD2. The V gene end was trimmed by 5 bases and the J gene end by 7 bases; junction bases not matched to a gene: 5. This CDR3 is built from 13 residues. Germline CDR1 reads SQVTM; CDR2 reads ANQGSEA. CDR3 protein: CSVTGLAGEEQYF. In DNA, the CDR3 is TGCAGCGTTACCGGACTAGCGGGAGAAGAGCAGTACTTC.

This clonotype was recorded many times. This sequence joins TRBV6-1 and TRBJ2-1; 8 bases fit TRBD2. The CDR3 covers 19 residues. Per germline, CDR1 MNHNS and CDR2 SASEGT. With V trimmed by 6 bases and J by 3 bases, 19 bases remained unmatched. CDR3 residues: CASRSLGTRVAQSYNEQFF. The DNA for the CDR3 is TGTGCCAGCAGATCACTGGGGACTAGGGTAGCCCAGAGCTACAATGAGCAGTTCTTC.

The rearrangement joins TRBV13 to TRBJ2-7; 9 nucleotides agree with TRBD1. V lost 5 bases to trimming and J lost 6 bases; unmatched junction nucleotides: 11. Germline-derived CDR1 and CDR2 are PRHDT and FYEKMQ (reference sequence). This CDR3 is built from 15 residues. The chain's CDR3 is CASSTLPGQGSEQYF. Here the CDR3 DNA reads TGTGCCAGCAGCACCCTTCCCGGACAGGGGAGCGAGCAGTACTTC.

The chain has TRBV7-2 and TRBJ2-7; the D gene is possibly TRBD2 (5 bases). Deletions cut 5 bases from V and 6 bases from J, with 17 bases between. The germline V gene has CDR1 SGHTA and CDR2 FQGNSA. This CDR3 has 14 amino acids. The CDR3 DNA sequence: TGTGCCAGCAGCCCGACTGATGGACTCGGCGAGCAGTACTTC. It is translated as CASSPTDGLGEQYF. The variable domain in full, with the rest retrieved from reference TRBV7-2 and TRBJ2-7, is GAGVSQSPSNKVTEKGKDVELRCDPISGHTALYWYRQSLGQGLEFLIYFQGNSAPDKSGLPSDRFSAERTGGSVSTLTIQRTQQEDSAVYLCASSPTDGLGEQYFGPGTRLTVT.

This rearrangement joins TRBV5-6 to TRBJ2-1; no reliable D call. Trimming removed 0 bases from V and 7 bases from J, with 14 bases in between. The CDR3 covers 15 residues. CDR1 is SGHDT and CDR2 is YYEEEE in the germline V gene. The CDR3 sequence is CASSLEGPRKNEQFF. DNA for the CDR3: TGTGCCAGCAGCTTGGAAGGACCCAGGAAGAATGAGCAGTTCTTC.

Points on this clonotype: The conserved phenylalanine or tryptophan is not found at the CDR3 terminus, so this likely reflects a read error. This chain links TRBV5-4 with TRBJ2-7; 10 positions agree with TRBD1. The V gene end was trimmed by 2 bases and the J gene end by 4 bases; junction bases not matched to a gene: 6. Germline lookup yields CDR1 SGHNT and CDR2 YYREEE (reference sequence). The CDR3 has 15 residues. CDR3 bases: TGTGCCAGCAGCTTTACGGGACAGGGGCTGTACGAGCAGTACTCC. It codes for CASSFTGQGLYEQYS.

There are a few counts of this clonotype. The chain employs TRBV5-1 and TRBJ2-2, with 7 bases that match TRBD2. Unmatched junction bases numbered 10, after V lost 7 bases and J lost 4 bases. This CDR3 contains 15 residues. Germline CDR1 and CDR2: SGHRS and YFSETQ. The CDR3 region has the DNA TGCGCCAGCCGGATCGGGACTATCCCCACCGGGGAGCTGTTTTTT. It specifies CASRIGTIPTGELFF.

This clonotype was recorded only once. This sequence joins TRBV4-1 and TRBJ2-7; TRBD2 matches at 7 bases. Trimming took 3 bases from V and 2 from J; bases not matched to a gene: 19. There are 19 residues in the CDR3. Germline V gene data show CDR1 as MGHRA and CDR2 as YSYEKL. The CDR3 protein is CASSHILSTAGTTTYEQYF. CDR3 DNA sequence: TGCGCCAGCAGCCACATCCTATCGACCGCCGGGACTACAACCTACGAGCAGTACTTC.

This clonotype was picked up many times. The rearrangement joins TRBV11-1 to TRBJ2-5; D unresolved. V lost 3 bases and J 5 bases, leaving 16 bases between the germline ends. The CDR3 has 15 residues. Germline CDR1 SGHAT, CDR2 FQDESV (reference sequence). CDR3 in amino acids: CASSFENYRFETQYF. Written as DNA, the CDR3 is TGTGCCAGCAGCTTTGAGAATTACCGGTTTGAGACCCAGTACTTC.

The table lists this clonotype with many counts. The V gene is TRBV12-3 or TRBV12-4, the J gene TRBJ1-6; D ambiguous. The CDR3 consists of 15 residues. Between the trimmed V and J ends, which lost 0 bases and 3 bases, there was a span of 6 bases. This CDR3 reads CASSLARDYNSPLHF. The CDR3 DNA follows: TGTGCCAGCAGTTTAGCGCGGGACTATAATTCACCCCTCCACTTT.

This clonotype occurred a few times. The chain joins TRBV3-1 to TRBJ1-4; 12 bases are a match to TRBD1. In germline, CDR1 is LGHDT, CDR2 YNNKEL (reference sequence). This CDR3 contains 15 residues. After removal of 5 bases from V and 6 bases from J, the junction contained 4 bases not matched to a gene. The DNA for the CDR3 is TGTGCCAGCAGCTATGGGACAGGGGGCGATGAAAAACTGTTTTTT. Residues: CASSYGTGGDEKLFF.

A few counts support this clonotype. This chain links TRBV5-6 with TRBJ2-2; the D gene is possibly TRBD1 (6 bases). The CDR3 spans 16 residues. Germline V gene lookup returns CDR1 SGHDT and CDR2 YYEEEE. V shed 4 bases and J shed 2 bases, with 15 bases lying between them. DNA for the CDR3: TGTGCCAGCAGCCCTGTGGGACAAGTAAACACCGGGGAGCTGTTTTTT. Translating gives CASSPVGQVNTGELFF.

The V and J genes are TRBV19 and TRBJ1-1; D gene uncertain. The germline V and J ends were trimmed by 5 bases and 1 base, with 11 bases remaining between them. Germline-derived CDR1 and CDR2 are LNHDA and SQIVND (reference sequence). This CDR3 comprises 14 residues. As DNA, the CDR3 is TGTGCCAGTAGTGAAGGCAGGCCGAACACTGAAGCTTTCTTT. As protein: CASSEGRPNTEAFF.